This TCR beta chain was recovered during a study of blood T cell repertoires in COVID-19. In the study's own analysis: Scientists estimated how many nucleated cells there were by amplifying reference gene primers. Repertoires were generated with immunoSEQ multiplex PCR, while TCRdb's copy carries only in-frame clones and drops some. V, J and clone size are those of that table, while D and trimming were read from the DNA. In the table there are some 190,000 clones, approximately 85% of which are singletons. Germline assignment: CDR1 PRHDT and CDR2 FYEKMQ (reference sequence). There are 14 residues in the CDR3. Between the trimmed V and J ends, which lost 7 bases and 14 bases, there was a span of 21 bases.

The sample comprised peripheral blood. The rearrangement joins TRBV13 to TRBJ1-6; D is ambiguous. The clonotype comes from an elderly man with COVID-19, enrolled during active disease. The CDR3 DNA reads as TGTGCCAGCAACCGGTTGCTAGGCAGCTTAACCCTCCACTTT. This sequence encodes CASNRLLGSLTLHF.